The present entry profiles one T cell receptor beta chain with its context. Sequenced by immunoSEQ multiplex PCR; TCRdb stores in-frame clones only, minus some. The table shows about 69,000 clones, with just over 85% occurring only once. The time point was: baseline, week 1 (first vaccination visit). Described treatment: pre-vaccination baseline after standard-of-care therapy. In every donor, the tumor was a new WHO grade 3 or 4 IDH1-mutant, ATRX-lost astrocytoma. V shed 7 bases and J shed 0 bases, with 12 bases lying between them. This CDR3 has 14 amino acids. Germline CDR1 and CDR2: WSHSY and SAAADI. The data belong to a study of a mutant IDH1 vaccine in newly diagnosed glioma. Study-wide context: Among treated patients, 62.5% were male and approximately 40% female, and mean age was about 39 years. Most had both radiotherapy and temozolomide beforehand; others had only one.

This TCR came from a man aged 30 to 39 with glioma. The chain is built from TRBV10-2 and TRBJ1-1; the D is unclear. The source material was PBMCs, sampled from a glioma patient treated with radiotherapy, temozolomide or both. CDR3 sequence reads: CASKSGVMNTEAFF. CDR3 nucleotides: TGCGCCAGCAAATCTGGAGTAATGAACACTGAAGCTTTCTTT.